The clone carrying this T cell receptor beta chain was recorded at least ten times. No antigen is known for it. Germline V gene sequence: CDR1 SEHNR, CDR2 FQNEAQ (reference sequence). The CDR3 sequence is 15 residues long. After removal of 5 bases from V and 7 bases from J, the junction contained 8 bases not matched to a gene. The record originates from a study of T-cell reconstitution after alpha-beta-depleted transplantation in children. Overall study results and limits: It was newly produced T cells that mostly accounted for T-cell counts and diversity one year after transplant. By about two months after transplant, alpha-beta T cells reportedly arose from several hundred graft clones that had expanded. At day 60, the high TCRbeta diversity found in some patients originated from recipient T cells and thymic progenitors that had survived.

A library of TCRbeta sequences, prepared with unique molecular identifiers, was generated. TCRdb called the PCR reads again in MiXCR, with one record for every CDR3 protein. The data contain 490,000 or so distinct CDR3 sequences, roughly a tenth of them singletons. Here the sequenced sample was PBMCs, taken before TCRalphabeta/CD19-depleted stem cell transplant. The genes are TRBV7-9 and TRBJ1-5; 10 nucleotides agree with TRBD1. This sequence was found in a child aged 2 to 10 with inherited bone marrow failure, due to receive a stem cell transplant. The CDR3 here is CASSPGQGESQPQHF. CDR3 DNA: TGTGCCAGCAGCCCAGGACAGGGGGAAAGCCAGCCCCAGCATTTT.